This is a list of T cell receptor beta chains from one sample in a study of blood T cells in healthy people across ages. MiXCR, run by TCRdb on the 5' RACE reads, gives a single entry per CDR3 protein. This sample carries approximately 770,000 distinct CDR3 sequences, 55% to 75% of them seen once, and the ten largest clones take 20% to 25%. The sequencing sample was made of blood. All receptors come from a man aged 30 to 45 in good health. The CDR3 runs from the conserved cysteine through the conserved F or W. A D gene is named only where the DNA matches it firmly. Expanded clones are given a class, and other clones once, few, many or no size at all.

CDR3: CASRRTSYNEQFF
DNA: TGCGCCAGCCGGAGGACATCCTACAATGAGCAGTTCTTC
size: .
V: TRBV4-1
J: TRBJ2-1
D: .

CDR3: CASSFGGGENTEAFF
DNA: TGTGCCAGCAGCTTCGGAGGGGGTGAAAACACTGAAGCTTTCTTT
size: few
V: TRBV7-6
J: TRBJ1-1
D: .

CDR3: CASSPRDRVVGTQYF
DNA: TGTGCCAGCAGTCCGCGGGACAGGGTGGTGGGGACCCAGTACTTC
size: few
V: TRBV12-3/TRBV12-4
J: TRBJ2-5
D: TRBD1

CDR3: CASSPDRGDEQYF
DNA: TGTGCCAGCAGTCCCGACAGGGGGGACGAGCAGTACTTC
size: .
V: TRBV2
J: TRBJ2-7
D: TRBD1

CDR3: CASSQDTQGCGYTF
DNA: TGCGCCAGCAGCCAGGACACACAGGGCTGTGGCTACACCTTC
size: once
V: TRBV4-3
J: TRBJ1-2
D: .

CDR3: CASSSQAPAGTYEQYF
DNA: TGTGCCAGCAGCTCACAAGCCCCAGCGGGAACTTACGAGCAGTACTTC
size: few
V: TRBV7-2
J: TRBJ2-7
D: TRBD2

CDR3: CSVEGQINEQFF
DNA: TGCAGCGTTGAGGGGCAGATCAATGAGCAGTTCTTC
size: few
V: TRBV29-1
J: TRBJ2-1
D: .

CDR3: CASRRPLAGGPKTQYF
DNA: TGTGCCAGCAGGCGTCCCTTAGCGGGGGGGCCCAAGACCCAGTACTTC
size: once
V: TRBV6-2/TRBV6-3
J: TRBJ2-5
D: TRBD2

CDR3: CSASDSGRNSHEQYF
DNA: TGCAGTGCTAGTGATAGCGGGAGGAACTCACACGAGCAGTACTTC
size: .
V: TRBV20-1
J: TRBJ2-7
D: TRBD2

CDR3: CASSQGLGEGEKLFF
DNA: TGTGCCAGCAGCCAAGGCTTAGGGGAGGGGGAAAAACTGTTTTTT
size: many
V: TRBV9
J: TRBJ1-4
D: .

CDR3: CSARDRTTQETQYF
DNA: TGCAGTGCTAGAGACCGGACTACCCAAGAGACCCAGTACTTC
size: .
V: TRBV20-1
J: TRBJ2-5
D: .

CDR3: CASSERGRGETQYF
DNA: TGTGCCAGCAGTGAACGGGGGAGGGGGGAGACCCAGTACTTC
size: .
V: TRBV2
J: TRBJ2-5
D: .

CDR3: CASSISRLINEQFF
DNA: TGTGCCAGCAGCATAAGTCGGCTAATCAATGAGCAGTTCTTC
size: .
V: TRBV7-8
J: TRBJ2-1
D: .

CDR3: CSAPGQGLGANTF
DNA: TGCAGTGCACCGGGACAGGGATTGGGGGCTAACACCTTC
size: few
V: TRBV20-1
J: TRBJ1-2
D: TRBD1

CDR3: CASSQDRRIAGYNEQFF
DNA: TGTGCCAGCAGCCAAGATCGGAGAATAGCGGGCTACAATGAGCAGTTCTTC
size: .
V: TRBV3-1
J: TRBJ2-1
D: TRBD2

CDR3: CASSLSGGSGHTDTQYF
DNA: TGTGCCAGCAGCTTATCCGGCGGGAGTGGGCACACAGATACGCAGTATTTT
size: .
V: TRBV7-6
J: TRBJ2-3
D: TRBD2

CDR3: CASSVVAAANTEAFF
DNA: TGTGCCAGCAGCGTAGTGGCGGCGGCCAACACTGAAGCTTTCTTT
size: once
V: TRBV9
J: TRBJ1-1
D: .

CDR3: CSVLREGYEQYF
DNA: TGCAGCGTTTTGAGGGAGGGATACGAGCAGTACTTC
size: few
V: TRBV29-1
J: TRBJ2-7
D: TRBD2

CDR3: CASSSSSGGSGEQYF
DNA: TGTGCCAGCAGCTCGAGTAGCGGGGGAAGTGGCGAGCAGTACTTC
size: few
V: TRBV7-2
J: TRBJ2-7
D: TRBD2

CDR3: CASSLQSGTYGYTF
DNA: TGTGCCAGCAGTCTACAATCCGGGACCTATGGCTACACCTTC
size: once
V: TRBV3-1
J: TRBJ1-2
D: .

CDR3: CASRRVGLNEQYF
DNA: TGTGCCAGCAGACGCGTAGGGTTAAATGAGCAGTACTTC
size: .
V: TRBV2
J: TRBJ2-7
D: .

CDR3: CAISGQESYNEQFF
DNA: TGTGCCATCAGTGGTCAGGAGTCCTACAATGAGCAGTTCTTC
size: .
V: TRBV10-3
J: TRBJ2-1
D: .

CDR3: CASSLVGRNPYEQYF
DNA: TGTGCCAGCAGCTTGGTCGGACGTAACCCCTACGAGCAGTACTTC
size: .
V: TRBV7-2
J: TRBJ2-7
D: .

CDR3: CASSSGTQFYEQYF
DNA: TGTGCCAGCAGCTCCGGGACACAGTTTTACGAGCAGTACTTC
size: .
V: TRBV27
J: TRBJ2-7
D: .

CDR3: CASSLAGTATEAFF
DNA: TGCGCCAGCAGCTTGGCTGGTACTGCGACTGAAGCTTTCTTT
size: .
V: TRBV5-1
J: TRBJ1-1
D: .

CDR3: CASNDRAPYEQYF
DNA: TGTGCCAGCAACGACAGGGCCCCCTACGAGCAGTACTTC
size: .
V: TRBV28
J: TRBJ2-7
D: TRBD1

CDR3: CASRLGGGLVFDEQFF
DNA: TGTGCCAGCAGACTCGGAGGGGGGCTAGTATTCGATGAGCAGTTCTTC
size: .
V: TRBV28
J: TRBJ2-1
D: .

CDR3: CSARDRLFTGKLFF
DNA: TGCAGTGCTAGAGATAGGTTATTTACGGGAAAACTGTTTTTT
size: .
V: TRBV20-1
J: TRBJ1-4
D: .

CDR3: CASSQGEGDNYGYTF
DNA: TGTGCCAGCAGCCAAGGGGAAGGAGATAACTATGGCTACACCTTC
size: .
V: TRBV4-2
J: TRBJ1-2
D: .

CDR3: CASSSLRGGRKQETQYF
DNA: TGTGCCAGCAGCTCCCTAAGGGGTGGTCGGAAACAAGAGACCCAGTACTTC
size: .
V: TRBV11-2
J: TRBJ2-5
D: .

CDR3: CANSEEFLYNEQFF
DNA: TGCGCCAACTCAGAGGAGTTTCTGTACAATGAGCAGTTCTTC
size: few
V: TRBV5-1
J: TRBJ2-1
D: .

CDR3: CASSGGGYYEQFF
DNA: TGTGCCAGTAGCGGGGGGGGGTACTATGAGCAGTTCTTC
size: .
V: TRBV19
J: TRBJ2-1
D: TRBD2

CDR3: CASSLDIGHITDTQYF
DNA: TGTGCCAGCAGCTTAGATATTGGCCACATCACAGATACGCAGTATTTT
size: .
V: TRBV11-2
J: TRBJ2-3
D: .

CDR3: CSAREPGLLLPYEQYF
DNA: TGCAGTGCTAGAGAACCGGGACTGCTACTTCCCTACGAGCAGTACTTC
size: .
V: TRBV20-1
J: TRBJ2-7
D: .

CDR3: CASSYGRAGAFSTDTQYF
DNA: TGTGCCAGCAGTTACGGTAGAGCGGGAGCCTTTAGCACAGATACGCAGTATTTT
size: few
V: TRBV6-5
J: TRBJ2-3
D: TRBD2

CDR3: CASSDRGGPISEQFF
DNA: TGCGCCAGCAGCGATCGGGGGGGCCCAATCTCTGAGCAGTTCTTC
size: few
V: TRBV5-1
J: TRBJ2-1
D: TRBD2

CDR3: CASSQDLAWYNEQFF
DNA: TGTGCCAGCAGCCAAGATTTAGCCTGGTACAATGAGCAGTTCTTC
size: .
V: TRBV3-1
J: TRBJ2-1
D: .